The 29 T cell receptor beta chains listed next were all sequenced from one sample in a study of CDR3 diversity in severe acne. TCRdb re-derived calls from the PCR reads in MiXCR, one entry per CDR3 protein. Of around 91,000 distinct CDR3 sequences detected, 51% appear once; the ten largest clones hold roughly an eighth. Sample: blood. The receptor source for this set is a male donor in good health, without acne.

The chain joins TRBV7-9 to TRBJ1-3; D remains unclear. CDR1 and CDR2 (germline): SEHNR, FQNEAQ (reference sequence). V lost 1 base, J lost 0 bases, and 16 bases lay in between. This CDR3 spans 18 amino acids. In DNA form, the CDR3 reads TGTGCCAGCAGCTTAGTCGGAACGACCCACTCCTCTGGAAACACCATATATTTT. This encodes CASSLVGTTHSSGNTIYF.

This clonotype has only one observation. DNA of the CDR3: TGTGCCTGGAGCAGAGGGATCAATCAGCCCCAGCATTTT. It specifies CAWSRGINQPQHF. The V and J genes are TRBV25-1 and TRBJ1-5; no clear D gene. Between the trimmed V and J ends, which lost 11 bases and 3 bases, there was a span of 14 bases. The CDR3 runs to 13 residues. The germline V gene has CDR1 MGHDK and CDR2 SYGVNS.

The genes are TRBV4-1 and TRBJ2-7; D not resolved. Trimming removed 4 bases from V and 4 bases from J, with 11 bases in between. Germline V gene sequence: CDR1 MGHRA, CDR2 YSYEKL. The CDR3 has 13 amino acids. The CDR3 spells CASSPRGSYEQYF. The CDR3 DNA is TGCGCCAGCAGCCCACGTGGTTCTTACGAGCAGTACTTC.

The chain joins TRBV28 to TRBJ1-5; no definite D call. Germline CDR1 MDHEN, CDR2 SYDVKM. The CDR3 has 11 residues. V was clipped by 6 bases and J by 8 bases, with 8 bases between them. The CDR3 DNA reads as TGTGCCAGCAGCACCCGGAAGCCCCAGCATTTT. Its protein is CASSTRKPQHF.

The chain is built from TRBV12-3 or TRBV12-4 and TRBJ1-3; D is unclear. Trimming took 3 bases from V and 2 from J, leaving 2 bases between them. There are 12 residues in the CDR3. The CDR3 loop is CASSLPGNTIYF. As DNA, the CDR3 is TGTGCCAGCAGTTTGCCTGGAAACACCATATATTTT.

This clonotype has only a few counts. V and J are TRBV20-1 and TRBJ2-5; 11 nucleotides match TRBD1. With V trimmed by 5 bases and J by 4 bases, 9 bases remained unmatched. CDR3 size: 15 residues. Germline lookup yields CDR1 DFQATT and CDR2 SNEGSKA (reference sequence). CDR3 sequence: CSAPGTGTGGETQYF. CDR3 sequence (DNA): TGCAGTGCTCCTGGGACCGGGACAGGGGGAGAGACCCAGTACTTC.

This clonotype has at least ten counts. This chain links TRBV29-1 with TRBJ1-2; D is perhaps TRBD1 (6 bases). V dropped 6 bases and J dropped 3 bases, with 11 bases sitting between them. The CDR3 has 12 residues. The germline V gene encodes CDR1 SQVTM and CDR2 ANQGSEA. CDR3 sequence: CSVSNRDYGYTF. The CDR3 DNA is TGCAGCGTGAGCAACAGGGACTATGGCTACACCTTC. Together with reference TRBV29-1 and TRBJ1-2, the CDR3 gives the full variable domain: SAVISQKPSRDICQRGTSLTIQCQVDSQVTMMFWYRQQPGQSLTLIATANQGSEATYESGFVIDKFPISRPNLTFSTLTVSNMSPEDSSIYLCSVSNRDYGYTFGSGTRLTVV.

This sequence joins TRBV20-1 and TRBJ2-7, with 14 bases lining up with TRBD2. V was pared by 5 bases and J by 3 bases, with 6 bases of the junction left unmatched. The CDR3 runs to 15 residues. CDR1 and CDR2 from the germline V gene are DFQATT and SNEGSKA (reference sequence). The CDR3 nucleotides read TGCAGTGCTGCCGCCGGGACTAGCGGGGGCTACGAGCAGTACTTC. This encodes CSAAAGTSGGYEQYF.

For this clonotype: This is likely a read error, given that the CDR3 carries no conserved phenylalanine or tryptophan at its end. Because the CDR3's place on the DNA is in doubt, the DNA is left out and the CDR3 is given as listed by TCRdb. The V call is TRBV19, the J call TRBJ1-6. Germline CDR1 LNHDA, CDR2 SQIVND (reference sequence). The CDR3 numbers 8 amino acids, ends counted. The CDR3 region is CASSKEVT.

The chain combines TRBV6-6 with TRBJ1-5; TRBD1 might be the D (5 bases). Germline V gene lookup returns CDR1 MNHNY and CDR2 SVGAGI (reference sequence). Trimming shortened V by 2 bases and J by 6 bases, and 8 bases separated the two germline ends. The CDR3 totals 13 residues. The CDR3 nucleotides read TGTGCCAGCAGTTACGCAGGGAGTCAGCCCCAGCATTTT. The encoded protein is CASSYAGSQPQHF.

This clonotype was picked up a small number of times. DNA of the CDR3: TGCAGTGCTCTTACCTACTACGAGCAGTACTTC. Translation gives CSALTYYEQYF. The chain carries TRBV20-1 and TRBJ2-7, with D hard to call. V lost 5 bases, J lost 3 bases, and 8 bases lay in between. The CDR3 is made up of 11 amino acids. CDR1 and CDR2 from the germline V gene are DFQATT and SNEGSKA (reference sequence).

CDR3 amino acids: CAIKGQAADTEAFF. The CDR3, as DNA: TGTGCCATCAAGGGACAGGCCGCCGACACTGAAGCTTTCTTT. The V and J genes are TRBV10-3 and TRBJ1-1; 8 bases are a match to TRBD1. Germline CDR1 reads ENHRY; CDR2 reads SYGVKD. The CDR3 covers 14 residues. Unmatched junction bases numbered 7, after V lost 7 bases and J lost 3 bases.

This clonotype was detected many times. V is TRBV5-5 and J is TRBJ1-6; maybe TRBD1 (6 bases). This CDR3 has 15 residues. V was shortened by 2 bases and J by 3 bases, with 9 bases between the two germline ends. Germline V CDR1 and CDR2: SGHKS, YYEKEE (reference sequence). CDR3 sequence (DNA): TGTGCCAGCAGCTTCGGGACACTCTATAATTCACCCCTCCACTTT. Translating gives CASSFGTLYNSPLHF.

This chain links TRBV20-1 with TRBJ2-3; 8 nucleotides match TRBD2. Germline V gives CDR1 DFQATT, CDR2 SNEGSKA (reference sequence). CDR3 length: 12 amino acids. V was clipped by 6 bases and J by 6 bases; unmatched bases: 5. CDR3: CSAIGGADTQYF. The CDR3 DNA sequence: TGCAGTGCAATCGGGGGGGCCGATACGCAGTATTTT.

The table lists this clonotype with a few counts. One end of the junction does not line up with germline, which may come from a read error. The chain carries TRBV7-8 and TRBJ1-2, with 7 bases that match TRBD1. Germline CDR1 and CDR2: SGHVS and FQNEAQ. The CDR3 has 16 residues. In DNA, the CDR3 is TGTGCCAGCAGCTCAGGACAGGCTTCCTTTAACTATGGCTATACCTTC. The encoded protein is CASSSGQASFNYGYTF.

The CDR3 is CASSFNQFQPQHF. The CDR3 DNA is TGTGCCAGCAGCTTTAACCAGTTTCAGCCCCAGCATTTT. This chain connects TRBV7-9 to TRBJ1-5, with D uncertain. Germline V CDR1 and CDR2: SEHNR, FQNEAQ (reference sequence). V gave up 3 bases and J gave up 6 bases, with 9 bases separating them. This CDR3 contains 13 residues.

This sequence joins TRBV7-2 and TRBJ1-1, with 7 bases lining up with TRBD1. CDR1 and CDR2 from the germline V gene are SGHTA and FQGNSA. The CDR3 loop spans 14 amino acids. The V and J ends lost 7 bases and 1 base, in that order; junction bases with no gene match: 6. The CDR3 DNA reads TGTGCCAGCAAGAGGGGACAGACGAACACTGAAGCTTTCTTT. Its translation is CASKRGQTNTEAFF.

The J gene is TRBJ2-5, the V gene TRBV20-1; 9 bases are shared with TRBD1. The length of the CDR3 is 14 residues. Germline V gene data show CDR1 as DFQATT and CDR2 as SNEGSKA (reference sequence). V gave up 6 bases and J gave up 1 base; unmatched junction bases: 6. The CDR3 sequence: CSAPLGQGQETQYF. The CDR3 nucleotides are TGCAGTGCCCCCCTGGGACAGGGCCAAGAGACCCAGTACTTC.

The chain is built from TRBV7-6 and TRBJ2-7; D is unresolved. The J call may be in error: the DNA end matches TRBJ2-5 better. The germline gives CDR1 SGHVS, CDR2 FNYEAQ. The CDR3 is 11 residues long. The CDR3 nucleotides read TGTGCCAGCACCATCAAGGGGACCCAGTACTTC. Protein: CASTIKGTQYF.

The CDR3 sequence: CASSHGGPGSNQPQYF. CDR3 in DNA: TGCGCCAGCAGCCACGGCGGACCGGGAAGCAATCAGCCCCAGTACTTC. This chain links TRBV4-1 with TRBJ2-5; maybe TRBD2 (5 bases). CDR1 MGHRA and CDR2 YSYEKL come from the germline V gene. The CDR3 has 16 residues. V shed 3 bases and J shed 9 bases, with 23 bases lying between them.

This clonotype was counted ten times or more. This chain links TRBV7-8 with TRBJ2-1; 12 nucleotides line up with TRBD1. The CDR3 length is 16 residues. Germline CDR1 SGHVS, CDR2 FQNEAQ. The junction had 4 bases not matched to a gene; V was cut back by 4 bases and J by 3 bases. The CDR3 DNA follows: TGTGCCAGCAGCTCCCGGGACAGGGGGCACTACAATGAGCAGTTCTTC. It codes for CASSSRDRGHYNEQFF. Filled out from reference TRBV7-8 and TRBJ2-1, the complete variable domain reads GAGVSQSPRYKVAKRGQDVALRCDPISGHVSLFWYQQALGQGPEFLTYFQNEAQLDKSGLPSDRFFAERPEGSVSTLKIQRTQQEDSAVYLCASSSRDRGHYNEQFFGPGTRLTVL.

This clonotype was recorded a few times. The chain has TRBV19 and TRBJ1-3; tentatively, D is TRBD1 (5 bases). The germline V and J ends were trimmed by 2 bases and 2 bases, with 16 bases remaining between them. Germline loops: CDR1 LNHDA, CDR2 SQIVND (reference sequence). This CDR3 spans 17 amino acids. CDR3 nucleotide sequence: TGTGCCAGTAGTATAACCGGGACGAAGGGCGCTGGAAACACCATATATTTT. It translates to CASSITGTKGAGNTIYF.

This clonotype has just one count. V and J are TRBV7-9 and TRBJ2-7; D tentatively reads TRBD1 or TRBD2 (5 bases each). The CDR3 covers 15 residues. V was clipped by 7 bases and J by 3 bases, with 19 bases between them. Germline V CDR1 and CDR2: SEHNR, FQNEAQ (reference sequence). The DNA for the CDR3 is TGTGCCAGCACCGCCCGGGGCCAGGGAGACTACGAGCAGTACTTC. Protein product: CASTARGQGDYEQYF.

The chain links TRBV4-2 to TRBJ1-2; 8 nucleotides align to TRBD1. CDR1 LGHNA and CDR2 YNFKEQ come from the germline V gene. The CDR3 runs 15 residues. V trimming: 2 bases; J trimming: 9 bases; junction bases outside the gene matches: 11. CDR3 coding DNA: TGTGCCAGCAGCCAACTGTCGGACAGGGCTAAGCGCTACACCTTC. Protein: CASSQLSDRAKRYTF.

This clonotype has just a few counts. Here the CDR3 DNA reads TGCAGCGTTGAAGGGGCTGGAAACACCATATATTTT. The encoded protein is CSVEGAGNTIYF. V and J are TRBV29-1 and TRBJ1-3; D unresolved. Germline V gives CDR1 SQVTM, CDR2 ANQGSEA. The CDR3 consists of 12 residues. The ends were cut back, 1 base at V and 2 bases at J, with 3 bases in the middle.

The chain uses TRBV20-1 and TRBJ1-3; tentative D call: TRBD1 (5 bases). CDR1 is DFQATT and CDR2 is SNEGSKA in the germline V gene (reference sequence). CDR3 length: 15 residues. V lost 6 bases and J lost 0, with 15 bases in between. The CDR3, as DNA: TGCAGTGCATGGGGCCGGGTTATCTCTGGAAACACCATATATTTT. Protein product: CSAWGRVISGNTIYF.

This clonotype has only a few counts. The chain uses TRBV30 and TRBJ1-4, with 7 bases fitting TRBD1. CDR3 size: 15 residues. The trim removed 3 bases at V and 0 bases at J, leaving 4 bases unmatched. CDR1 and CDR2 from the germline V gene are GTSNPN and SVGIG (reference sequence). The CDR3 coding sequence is TGTGCCTGGAGCGCTGGGACAGCAACTAATGAAAAACTGTTTTTT. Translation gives CAWSAGTATNEKLFF. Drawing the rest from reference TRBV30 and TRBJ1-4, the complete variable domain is SQTIHQWPATLVQPVGSPLSLECTVEGTSNPNLYWYRQAAGRGLQLLFYSVGIGQISSEVPQNLSASRPQDRQFILSSKKLLLSDSGFYLCAWSAGTATNEKLFFGSGTQLSVL.

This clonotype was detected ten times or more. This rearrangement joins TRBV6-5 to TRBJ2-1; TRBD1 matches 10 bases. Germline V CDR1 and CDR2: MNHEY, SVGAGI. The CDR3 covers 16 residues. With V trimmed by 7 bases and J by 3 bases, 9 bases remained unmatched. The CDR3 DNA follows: TGTGCCAGCACTGTAACCGGGACAGGGGACTACAATGAGCAGTTCTTC. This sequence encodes CASTVTGTGDYNEQFF.

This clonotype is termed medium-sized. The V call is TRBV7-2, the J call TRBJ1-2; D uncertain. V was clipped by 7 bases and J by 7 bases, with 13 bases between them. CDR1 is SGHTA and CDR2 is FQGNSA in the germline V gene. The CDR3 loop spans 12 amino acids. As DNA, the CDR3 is TGTGCCAGCATGGCCCAGTATGGTGGCTACACCTTC. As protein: CASMAQYGGYTF.